The present T cell receptor beta chain was sequenced within a study of T cell responses to AZD1222 COVID-19 vaccine. Study-level points and caveats: Sampled repertoires all dated from after the peak T cell response. Two AZD1222 administrations were followed by greater Spike-specific TCR breadth and depth.

A word on this clone: Its antigen is not known.

Second-dose recipients at about 4 or about 12 weeks were treated as one pooled group. Profiled with immunoSEQ multiplex PCR; TCRdb holds only in-frame clones, not every one. The sample carries about 130,000 clones, 80% to 95% recorded once. The CDR3 runs to 13 residues. V gave up 4 bases and J gave up 1 base; unmatched junction bases: 2. CDR1 is GTSNPN and CDR2 is SVGIG in the germline V gene (reference sequence). This TCR was sampled from an adult who received the AZD1222 COVID-19 vaccine. The material was peripheral blood, obtained 28 days after the second AZD1222 dose. V and J are TRBV30 and TRBJ1-2, with 8 bases aligning to TRBD1. CDR3 sequence: CAWKGQDNYGYTF. The CDR3 DNA reads TGTGCCTGGAAGGGACAGGATAACTATGGCTACACCTTC.